A single sample gave rise to the 9 T cell receptor beta chains below, sequenced in a study of OX40 agonist ivuxolimab in advanced cancers. Clones were sequenced by immunoSEQ multiplex PCR, and TCRdb holds only the in-frame ones, with some missing. The sample lists 91,000 or so clones; 85% to 90% were seen once. Sequences were derived from CD4+ or CD8+ T cells sorted from blood, sampled in a trial of the OX40 agonist ivuxolimab. These receptors were obtained from an adult with an advanced solid tumor such as melanoma, head and neck, liver or kidney cancer.

The rearrangement links TRBV19 to TRBJ1-2; D is uncertain. The germline V gene has CDR1 LNHDA and CDR2 SQIVND (reference sequence). There are 17 residues in the CDR3. Trimming took off 4 bases at V and 0 bases at J, with 18 bases between the two ends. In DNA form, the CDR3 reads TGTGCCAGTAGTACCCCGAGCGGAGGAGTCTCTAACTATGGCTACACCTTC. It translates to CASSTPSGGVSNYGYTF. Supplemented by reference TRBV19 and TRBJ1-2, the full variable domain reads DGGITQSPKYLFRKEGQNVTLSCEQNLNHDAMYWYRQDPGQGLRLIYYSQIVNDFQKGDIAEGYSVSREKKESFPLTVTSAQKNPTAFYLCASSTPSGGVSNYGYTFGSGTRLTVV.

This CDR3 reads CASSLGVPSGVDSYEQYF. DNA of the CDR3: TGCGCCAGCAGCTTGGGGGTTCCTAGCGGGGTCGACTCCTACGAGCAGTACTTC. The rearrangement joins TRBV5-1 to TRBJ2-7, with 9 bases matching TRBD2. The CDR3 totals 18 residues. The V segment lost 0 bases and the J segment 0 bases; nucleotides outside the gene matches: 10. Looked up from germline, CDR1 is SGHRS and CDR2 is YFSETQ.

The chain couples TRBV5-1 to TRBJ2-3, with 8 bases matching TRBD1. CDR1 and CDR2 (germline): SGHRS, YFSETQ. The CDR3 is 18 residues long. The J segment lost 1 base and the V segment lost 0 bases, leaving 10 bases of the junction unmatched. CDR3 sequence (DNA): TGCGCCAGCAGCTTGGGGTCAGGGGGCGAAGTCGGCACAGATACGCAGTATTTT. Translation: CASSLGSGGEVGTDTQYF. Complete variable domain (other parts from reference TRBV5-1 and TRBJ2-3): KAGVTQTPRYLIKTRGQQVTLSCSPISGHRSVSWYQQTPGQGLQFLFEYFSETQRNKGNFPGRFSGRQFSNSRSEMNVSTLELGDSALYLCASSLGSGGEVGTDTQYFGPGTRLTVL.

The CDR3 DNA sequence: TGCGCCAGCAGCGGTCAAGCAGCTACCGATCAGGAGCTGTTTTTT. Translating it yields CASSGQAATDQELFF. This rearrangement joins TRBV5-1 to TRBJ2-2; D gene ambiguous. Germline lookup yields CDR1 SGHRS and CDR2 YFSETQ. V lost 4 bases and J lost 10, with 20 bases in between. This CDR3 spans 15 amino acids.

A remark on this clone: Other DNA sequences in the sample encode the same CDR3. The V gene is TRBV7-9, the J gene TRBJ2-2; no clear D. CDR1 and CDR2 (germline): SEHNR, FQNEAQ (reference sequence). This CDR3 is built from 12 residues. V dropped 5 bases and J dropped 5 bases, with 6 bases sitting between them. CDR3 sequence reads: CASSPGTGELFF. Written as DNA, the CDR3 is TGTGCCAGCAGCCCCGGAACCGGGGAGCTGTTTTTT.

This chain joins TRBV18 and TRBJ2-2, with TRBD1 matching over 11 bases. Germline V gene lookup returns CDR1 KGHSH and CDR2 LQKENI. J gave up 6 bases and V 3 bases, and 9 bases lay outside the gene matches. This CDR3 region has 17 residues. CDR3: CASSPFVGTGGSGELFF. CDR3 bases: TGTGCCAGCTCACCGTTCGTGGGGACAGGGGGATCCGGGGAGCTGTTTTTT.

This rearrangement joins TRBV6-5 to TRBJ1-2, with 8 nucleotides matching TRBD1. The trim removed 5 bases at V and 8 bases at J, leaving 7 bases unmatched. CDR1 and CDR2 from the germline V gene are MNHEY and SVGAGI. This CDR3 is built from 13 residues. CDR3 residues: CASSASGGWGYTF. Written as DNA, the CDR3 is TGTGCCAGCAGTGCCTCAGGGGGCTGGGGCTACACCTTC.

This chain joins TRBV28 and TRBJ2-7; 8 nucleotides match TRBD2. The CDR3 has 15 residues. The V segment lost 5 bases and the J segment 9 bases; nucleotides outside the gene matches: 15. Germline V CDR1 and CDR2: MDHEN, SYDVKM. The CDR3 is CASSPTSGSNRGQYF. The CDR3 DNA reads TGTGCCAGCAGTCCCACTAGCGGATCAAATAGGGGGCAGTACTTC.

The V call is TRBV12-5, the J call TRBJ1-3; D not certain. CDR1 LGHNT and CDR2 FRNRAP come from the germline V gene. CDR3 size: 12 residues. Trimming shortened V by 4 bases and J by 4 bases, and 5 bases separated the two germline ends. In DNA, the CDR3 is TGTGCTAGTGGTTCTACCGGAAACACCATATATTTT. Translation gives CASGSTGNTIYF. Full variable domain (remainder filled in from reference TRBV12-5 and TRBJ1-3): DARVTQTPRHKVTEMGQEVTMRCQPILGHNTVFWYRQTMMQGLELLAYFRNRAPLDDSGMPKDRFSAEMPDATLATLKIQPSEPRDSAVYFCASGSTGNTIYFGEGSWLTVV.